The rows below give T cell receptor beta chains drawn from one sample of a study of CD8 T cells in Susac syndrome. TCRdb passed the immunoSEQ multiplex PCR reads through MiXCR, listing each CDR3 protein once. The top ten hold 0.2% of the sample, which has about 60,000 distinct CDR3 sequences, more than 80% seen once. The sequencing input was CD8+ T cells from PBMCs. Source of these receptors: a human donor in good health. CDR3s include the opening cysteine and the closing phenylalanine or tryptophan. A D gene is named only where the DNA matches it firmly. Clone size is shown for a subset of rows, as once, few, many or a class of expanded clone.

size	V	D	J	CDR3	DNA
few	TRBV29-1	-	TRBJ1-2	CSVVGRSSGYTF	TGCAGCGTTGTGGGAAGGTCAAGCGGCTACACCTTC
once	TRBV6-2/TRBV6-3	-	TRBJ2-1	CASSYRLNYNEQFF	TGTGCCAGCAGTTACCGCCTCAATTACAATGAGCAGTTCTTC
-	TRBV3-1	-	TRBJ1-5	CASSPEPGSNQPQHF	TGTGCCAGCAGCCCCGAGCCGGGGAGCAATCAGCCCCAGCATTTT
-	TRBV7-9	-	TRBJ1-2	CASSPSGAGPSYGYTF	TGTGCCAGCAGCCCCTCGGGGGCCGGGCCTTCCTATGGCTACACCTTC
-	TRBV7-9	-	TRBJ2-7	CASSSRGAYEQYF	TGTGCCAGCAGCTCCCGGGGTGCCTACGAGCAGTACTTC
once	TRBV6-6	-	TRBJ1-2	CASSYSPREGNYGYTF	TGTGCCAGCAGTTACTCGCCCAGGGAGGGAAACTATGGCTACACCTTC
-	TRBV7-9	-	TRBJ1-4	CASSSRDYNEKLFF	TGTGCCAGCAGCTCCCGGGACTATAATGAAAAACTGTTTTTT
-	TRBV6-1	-	TRBJ2-1	CASSERGEAYNEQFF	TGTGCCAGCAGTGAACGAGGGGAGGCCTACAATGAGCAGTTCTTC
-	TRBV9	-	TRBJ1-2	CASSPPEAYGYTF	TGTGCCAGCAGCCCCCCGGAGGCCTATGGCTACACCTTC
-	TRBV4-3	-	TRBJ1-2	CASSQDATGLGYGYTF	TGCGCCAGCAGCCAAGACGCTACAGGGCTAGGATATGGCTACACCTTC
once	TRBV28	TRBD1	TRBJ1-2	CASSPRGQGGYTF	TGTGCCAGCAGTCCCCGGGGACAGGGCGGCTACACCTTC
-	TRBV9	TRBD1	TRBJ2-7	CASSALPGQANEQYF	TGTGCCAGCAGCGCCCTACCGGGACAGGCGAACGAGCAGTACTTC
-	TRBV1	-	TRBJ1-2	CTSSQNNGYTF	TGCACCAGCAGCCAAAACAATGGCTACACCTTC
-	TRBV12-3/TRBV12-4	TRBD1	TRBJ2-1	CASSPDRGIKNEQFF	TGTGCCAGCAGTCCAGACAGGGGGATTAAGAATGAGCAGTTCTTC
-	TRBV18	-	TRBJ1-5	CASSLQGLLGGNQPQHF	TGTGCCAGCTCACTTCAGGGGCTCCTGGGCGGCAATCAGCCCCAGCATTTT
-	TRBV6-2/TRBV6-3	-	TRBJ1-2	CASTGDYGYTF	TGTGCCAGCACGGGAGACTATGGCTACACCTTC
-	TRBV12-3/TRBV12-4	-	TRBJ2-2	CASSFREVLANTGELFF	TGTGCCAGCAGTTTTAGAGAAGTTCTCGCGAACACCGGGGAGCTGTTTTTT
-	TRBV6-1	-	TRBJ1-2	CASSDGTDLNYGYTF	TGTGCCAGCAGTGACGGGACTGATCTAAACTATGGCTACACCTTC
-	TRBV27	-	TRBJ2-1	CASKIGGSYNEQFF	TGTGCCAGCAAGATAGGGGGCTCCTACAATGAGCAGTTCTTC
-	TRBV4-2	-	TRBJ2-7	CASSLNRVYEQYF	TGTGCCAGCAGCCTTAACCGGGTCTACGAGCAGTACTTC
-	TRBV10-2	-	TRBJ1-5	CASSESGGGQPQHF	TGCGCCAGCAGTGAGTCAGGTGGGGGTCAGCCCCAGCATTTT
-	TRBV20-1	-	TRBJ2-3	CSASPMKSTDTQYF	TGCAGTGCTAGCCCTATGAAAAGCACAGATACGCAGTATTTT
-	TRBV6-2/TRBV6-3	-	TRBJ2-1	CASSYRRGLNNEQFF	TGTGCCAGCAGTTATCGGCGAGGGCTAAACAATGAGCAGTTCTTC
-	TRBV25-1	-	TRBJ1-2	CASSEPRGDYGYTF	TGTGCCAGCAGTGAACCAAGAGGTGACTATGGCTACACCTTC
-	TRBV6-1	-	TRBJ1-1	CASSESGDSPTEAFF	TGTGCCAGCAGTGAATCGGGAGACAGTCCCACTGAAGCTTTCTTT
-	TRBV6-1	-	TRBJ2-7	CASSDRGGSYEQYF	TGTGCCAGCAGTGATCGGGGTGGCTCCTACGAGCAGTACTTC
-	TRBV18	-	TRBJ2-3	CASSPPTGTSTDTQYF	TGTGCCAGCTCACCACCAACAGGGACTAGCACAGATACGCAGTATTTT
-	TRBV10-2	-	TRBJ2-1	CASFTIDEQFF	TGCGCCAGCTTCACTATCGATGAGCAGTTCTTC
-	TRBV2	-	TRBJ1-1	CASRAWGFYTEAFF	TGTGCCAGCAGGGCCTGGGGGTTCTACACTGAAGCTTTCTTT
-	TRBV3-1	TRBD2	TRBJ2-1	CASSLSGGTLNEQFF	TGTGCCAGCAGTCTTAGCGGGGGGACATTGAATGAGCAGTTCTTC
-	TRBV2	-	TRBJ2-7	CASSDVGAAYEQYF	TGTGCCAGCAGTGATGTAGGGGCTGCCTACGAGCAGTACTTC
-	TRBV12-3/TRBV12-4	TRBD1	TRBJ1-2	CASSEGTAINYGYTF	TGTGCCAGCAGCGAAGGGACAGCTATTAACTATGGCTACACCTTC
-	TRBV6-2/TRBV6-3	-	TRBJ1-5	CASSFSGRSNQPQHF	TGTGCCAGCAGTTTCTCCGGACGGTCCAATCAGCCCCAGCATTTT
-	TRBV6-5	-	TRBJ1-3	CASSPSGTSGNTIYF	TGTGCCAGCAGCCCCTCGGGAACCTCTGGAAACACCATATATTTT
-	TRBV27	-	TRBJ1-4	CASSLGTNERLFF	TGTGCCAGCAGTTTGGGAACTAATGAAAGACTGTTTTTT
-	TRBV20-1	-	TRBJ1-2	CSANPEVQHYGYTF	TGCAGTGCTAACCCTGAGGTACAGCACTATGGCTACACCTTC
-	TRBV7-9	-	TRBJ1-5	CASSFPEAVNQPQHF	TGTGCCAGCAGCTTCCCGGAAGCGGTTAATCAGCCCCAGCATTTT
few	TRBV13	TRBD2	TRBJ2-7	CASSPTGRDEQYF	TGTGCCAGCAGCCCAACTGGGAGGGACGAGCAGTACTTC
-	TRBV12-3/TRBV12-4	-	TRBJ2-1	CASFDSSYNEQFF	TGTGCCAGCTTCGACAGCTCCTACAATGAGCAGTTCTTC
-	TRBV24-1	-	TRBJ2-2	CATSDPQGNGELFF	TGTGCCACCAGTGATCCTCAGGGAAACGGGGAGCTGTTTTTT
-	TRBV7-9	TRBD2	TRBJ2-1	CASRTTSGFYNEQFF	TGTGCCAGCAGAACCACTAGCGGGTTCTACAATGAGCAGTTCTTC
-	TRBV27	-	TRBJ1-2	CALFKAPSGYGYTF	TGTGCCTTGTTTAAGGCCCCCTCGGGCTATGGCTACACCTTC